The rows below give T cell receptor beta chains drawn from one sample of a study of tumor-infiltrating lymphocytes in localized non-small cell lung cancer. Clones were sequenced by immunoSEQ multiplex PCR, and TCRdb holds only the in-frame ones, with some missing. The profile shows roughly 24,000 clones, under 75% of them singletons. The sample comprised lung tumor tissue. The receptors come from a human donor with non-small cell lung cancer. Both conserved end residues are part of each CDR3. A D gene is named only where the DNA matches it firmly. Part of the rows lack a size; the others show once, few, many or a class for expanded clones.

D gene	V gene	clone size	J gene	CDR3 protein	CDR3 DNA
-	TRBV21-1	-	TRBJ1-1	CAKLDSAFF	TGTGCCAAGCTGGATTCGGCTTTCTTT
-	TRBV30	few	TRBJ1-4	CAWSRSGEKLFF	TGTGCCTGGAGTCGATCGGGGGAAAAACTGTTTTTT
TRBD1	TRBV19	-	TRBJ1-2	CASSSIGTATYGYTF	TGTGCCAGTAGTTCCATTGGGACAGCTACCTATGGCTACACCTTC
-	TRBV15	-	TRBJ2-1	CATSRVGIEQFF	TGTGCCACCAGCAGAGTGGGGATTGAGCAGTTCTTC
TRBD1	TRBV2	-	TRBJ1-5	CASGTANLDQPQHF	TGTGCCAGCGGGACAGCTAACCTCGATCAGCCCCAGCATTTT
TRBD1	TRBV18	-	TRBJ1-1	CASTNQGANTEAFF	TGTGCCAGCACGAACCAGGGGGCGAACACTGAAGCTTTCTTT
-	TRBV5-1	-	TRBJ1-1	CASSSGGGEAFF	TGCGCCAGCAGCTCCGGGGGGGGCGAAGCTTTCTTT
-	TRBV5-6	-	TRBJ1-1	CASSALGGLNTEAFF	TGTGCCAGCAGCGCCTTGGGGGGGTTGAACACTGAAGCTTTCTTT
-	TRBV19	-	TRBJ1-2	CASSILGGTVPLSGGYTF	TGTGCCAGTAGTATCCTAGGCGGGACTGTGCCTCTATCGGGAGGCTACACCTTC
TRBD2	TRBV27	-	TRBJ2-3	CASSLAGAAQYF	TGTGCCAGCAGTTTAGCGGGAGCAGCGCAGTATTTT
-	TRBV5-1	few	TRBJ1-2	CASSFSRGSRDGYTF	TGCGCCAGCAGCTTCTCAAGAGGCTCGCGGGATGGCTACACCTTC
-	TRBV10-1	few	TRBJ2-3	CASSEVVGDTQYF	TGCGCCAGCAGTGAGGTGGTTGGAGATACGCAGTATTTT
-	TRBV30	-	TRBJ2-7	CAWSVKGSYEQYF	TGTGCCTGGAGTGTAAAGGGATCCTACGAGCAGTACTTC
-	TRBV15	-	TRBJ2-1	CATSSAGGRYNEQFF	TGTGCCACCAGCAGCGCTGGGGGACGTTACAATGAGCAGTTCTTC
TRBD2	TRBV29-1	few	TRBJ2-7	CSATGGAYEQYF	TGCAGCGCGACGGGGGGGGCCTACGAGCAGTACTTC
TRBD2	TRBV5-1	-	TRBJ2-1	CASRLGLAGYNEQFF	TGCGCCAGCAGGCTGGGACTAGCGGGGTACAATGAGCAGTTCTTC
-	TRBV2	-	TRBJ1-5	CASRDSNQPQHF	TGTGCCAGCAGAGATAGCAATCAGCCCCAGCATTTT
-	TRBV21-1	-	TRBJ2-3	CASSPLGGPDTQYF	TGTGCCAGCAGCCCCCTGGGGGGGCCAGATACGCAGTATTTT
-	TRBV9	medium-sized	TRBJ2-1	CASSVPSGTSYNEQFF	TGTGCCAGCAGCGTACCGAGCGGTACCTCCTACAATGAGCAGTTCTTC
-	TRBV9	few	TRBJ1-1	CASSVVGGSEAFF	TGTGCCAGCAGCGTAGTTGGGGGGTCTGAAGCTTTCTTT
-	TRBV2	-	TRBJ2-7	CAIGTYEQYF	TGTGCCATCGGAACCTACGAGCAGTACTTC
-	TRBV6-5	-	TRBJ1-4	CATEKGGSNEKLFF	TGTGCCACCGAGAAGGGGGGATCTAATGAAAAACTGTTTTTT
-	TRBV5-1	-	TRBJ2-5	CASSPSPDRKETQYF	TGCGCCAGCAGCCCATCCCCGGACAGAAAAGAGACCCAGTACTTC
-	TRBV19	medium-sized	TRBJ2-3	CASSNYRDTQYF	TGTGCCAGTAGCAACTATAGGGATACGCAGTATTTT
TRBD1	TRBV4-1	once	TRBJ2-1	CASSQDSPGGYNEQFF	TGCGCCAGCAGCCAAGATTCCCCAGGGGGATACAATGAGCAGTTCTTC
-	TRBV19	few	TRBJ1-4	CASMGEKLFF	TGTGCCAGTATGGGTGAAAAACTGTTTTTT
-	TRBV5-6	few	TRBJ2-2	CASSSGGRTGELFF	TGTGCCAGCAGCTCAGGAGGGAGGACCGGGGAGCTGTTTTTT
-	TRBV11-2	-	TRBJ1-3	CASSPYPFDSGNTIYF	TGTGCCAGCAGCCCCTATCCCTTTGACTCTGGAAACACCATATATTTT
-	TRBV2	-	TRBJ2-5	CASSESSGQETQYF	TGTGCCAGCAGTGAATCCAGCGGCCAAGAGACCCAGTACTTC
TRBD1	TRBV5-4	-	TRBJ2-7	CASSFDRGSYEQYF	TGTGCCAGCAGCTTTGACAGGGGCTCCTACGAGCAGTACTTC
-	TRBV30	-	TRBJ2-5	CAWSSANQETQYF	TGTGCCTGGAGCTCAGCAAATCAAGAGACCCAGTACTTC
-	TRBV6-5	-	TRBJ2-1	CASTGRSLAGNEQFF	TGTGCCAGCACCGGAAGGAGTCTAGCAGGCAATGAGCAGTTCTTC
TRBD2	TRBV19	-	TRBJ2-1	CASSNLGGGYSEQFF	TGTGCCAGTAGTAACCTCGGGGGGGGATACAGTGAGCAGTTCTTC
TRBD2	TRBV10-1	few	TRBJ2-7	CASSRLAGGLEQYF	TGCGCCAGCAGCCGACTAGCGGGAGGCCTTGAGCAGTACTTC
-	TRBV27	medium-sized	TRBJ1-4	CASSHPPGENEKLFF	TGTGCCAGCAGTCATCCCCCGGGAGAGAATGAAAAACTGTTTTTT
TRBD2	TRBV7-2	-	TRBJ2-5	CASSFLAGAGETQYF	TGTGCCAGCAGCTTTCTAGCGGGAGCAGGAGAGACCCAGTACTTC
TRBD2	TRBV10-2	-	TRBJ2-3	CASSRGGLGTDTQYF	TGCGCCAGCAGTCGGGGGGGATTGGGCACAGATACGCAGTATTTT
TRBD2	TRBV6-5	few	TRBJ2-1	CASRSGTRWDEQFF	TGTGCCAGCAGATCCGGGACTAGGTGGGATGAGCAGTTCTTC
-	TRBV5-5	once	TRBJ1-2	CASSFKETETYGYTF	TGTGCCAGCAGCTTTAAAGAGACAGAAACTTATGGCTACACCTTC
-	TRBV12-5	few	TRBJ1-1	CASVLRSEAFF	TGTGCTAGTGTTCTCCGGAGTGAAGCTTTCTTT
-	TRBV7-7	-	TRBJ2-5	CASSSTGGGGGTQYF	TGTGCCAGCAGCTCCACCGGAGGGGGCGGGGGGACCCAGTACTTC
-	TRBV5-1	-	TRBJ2-7	CASSGDLYEQYF	TGCGCCAGCAGCGGGGACCTCTACGAGCAGTACTTC
-	TRBV5-1	once	TRBJ1-5	CASSLGFFGQPQHF	TGCGCCAGCAGCTTGGGGTTTTTTGGTCAGCCCCAGCATTTT
-	TRBV30	few	TRBJ1-5	CAWGKVSNQPQHF	TGTGCCTGGGGTAAAGTCAGCAATCAGCCCCAGCATTTT
-	TRBV2	-	TRBJ2-4	CASSAALLVSKNIQYF	TGTGCCAGCAGTGCGGCGTTACTAGTTTCCAAAAACATTCAGTACTTC
-	TRBV4-2	-	TRBJ2-1	CASSQGGARGDYNEQFF	TGTGCCAGCAGCCAAGGGGGAGCACGGGGAGACTACAATGAGCAGTTCTTC
-	TRBV5-6	-	TRBJ2-5	CASSWDWDTGTQYF	TGTGCCAGCAGCTGGGACTGGGACACGGGGACCCAGTACTTC
-	TRBV29-1	few	TRBJ1-4	CSVRDTGGNEKLFF	TGCAGCGTTAGGGACACCGGGGGCAACGAAAAACTGTTTTTT
-	TRBV7-7	once	TRBJ2-1	CASSPGAANNEQFF	TGTGCCAGCAGCCCCGGAGCGGCAAACAATGAGCAGTTCTTC
-	TRBV28	-	TRBJ2-7	CASSPRQFFSYEQYF	TGTGCCAGCAGTCCCCGACAGTTTTTCTCCTACGAGCAGTACTTC
-	TRBV6-6	once	TRBJ2-7	CASSYPQQGVYEQYF	TGTGCCAGCAGTTACCCCCAACAGGGTGTATACGAGCAGTACTTC
-	TRBV18	-	TRBJ2-2	CASSPAVVAYAAGELFF	TGTGCCAGCTCACCAGCCGTTGTAGCGTACGCCGCCGGGGAGCTGTTTTTT
-	TRBV19	few	TRBJ1-1	CASTSLGVVDTEAFF	TGTGCCAGTACCTCTCTCGGGGTAGTGGACACTGAAGCTTTCTTT
-	TRBV27	-	TRBJ2-7	CASSYKANYEQYF	TGTGCCAGCAGTTATAAGGCAAACTACGAGCAGTACTTC
-	TRBV4-1	-	TRBJ2-6	CASSQDTISGANVLTF	TGCGCCAGCAGCCAAGATACGATCTCTGGGGCCAACGTCCTGACTTTC
-	TRBV19	-	TRBJ1-5	CASSRERNQPQHF	TGTGCCAGTAGCCGGGAGAGGAATCAGCCCCAGCATTTT
-	TRBV18	-	TRBJ2-6	CASSPRQVDSGANVLTF	TGTGCCAGCTCACCTAGACAGGTGGACTCTGGGGCCAACGTCCTGACTTTC
-	TRBV28	-	TRBJ2-7	CASSPGNNEQYF	TGTGCCAGCAGTCCCGGTAACAACGAGCAGTACTTC